These 30 T cell receptor beta chains came from one sample sequenced in a study of CD8 T cell repertoires and HIV-1 epitope variants. No cognate antigen is known for these TCRs. The assay was immunoSEQ multiplex PCR, and TCRdb's table has in-frame clones only and misses some. The table has fewer than 7,000 clones, around 62% seen once; the top ten hold 35% to 55%. The material sequenced was cultured CD8+ T cells derived from PBMCs. Receptor source: a male donor with HIV.

This clone was seen a handful of times. This rearrangement joins TRBV7-9 to TRBJ1-1, with no clear D. Trimming pared 3 bases from V and 2 bases from J, leaving 10 bases between. Germline V gene sequence: CDR1 SEHNR, CDR2 FQNEAQ (reference sequence). This CDR3 spans 14 amino acids. CDR3 nucleotide sequence: TGTGCCAGCAGCTTGAACCAGCCCAACACTGAAGCTTTCTTT. Its translation is CASSLNQPNTEAFF.

V gene TRBV5-4 combines with J gene TRBJ2-5, with D unclear. Trimming stripped 9 bases from V and 5 bases from J, with 8 bases between. Germline lookup yields CDR1 SGHNT and CDR2 YYREEE (reference sequence). The CDR3 is made up of 10 amino acids. The CDR3 loop reads CATPAETQYF. The CDR3 nucleotides read TGTGCCACCCCAGCGGAGACCCAGTACTTC.

This rearrangement joins TRBV28 to TRBJ2-7; tentatively, D is TRBD1 or TRBD2 (7 bases each). V lost 6 bases and J 0 bases, leaving 12 bases between the germline ends. From germline, CDR1 is MDHEN and CDR2 SYDVKM. The CDR3 length is 14 residues. This CDR3 is CASSPGGDSYEQYF. The DNA of the CDR3 is TGTGCCAGCAGCCCAGGGGGGGACTCCTACGAGCAGTACTTC. Combining the CDR3 with reference TRBV28 and TRBJ2-7 gives the whole variable domain DVKVTQSSRYLVKRTGEKVFLECVQDMDHENMFWYRQDPGLGLRLIYFSYDVKMKEKGDIPEGYSVSREKKERFSLILESASTNQTSMYLCASSPGGDSYEQYFGPGTRLTVT.

A few counts support this clone. The chain joins TRBV10-1 to TRBJ2-1, with 10 bases lining up with TRBD2. The CDR3 contains 16 residues. The trim removed 3 bases at V and 3 bases at J, leaving 5 bases unmatched. CDR1 and CDR2 from the germline V gene are WNHNN and SYGVQD (reference sequence). Written as DNA, the CDR3 is TGCGCCAGCAGTGATGGAGCGGGAGGGGACTACAATGAGCAGTTCTTC. Its translation is CASSDGAGGDYNEQFF.

This clone was counted only a few times. The chain carries TRBV7-8 and TRBJ1-5; no clear D. The ends were cut back, 5 bases at V and 5 bases at J, with 10 bases in the middle. CDR3 length: 13 residues. Germline loops: CDR1 SGHVS, CDR2 FQNEAQ. The CDR3 DNA reads as TGTGCCAGCAGCCAAAGGTGGGATCAGCCCCAGCATTTT. Encoded protein: CASSQRWDQPQHF.

The chain uses TRBV30 and TRBJ2-1; TRBD2 aligns across 11 bases. The CDR3 extends over 15 amino acids. The germline gives CDR1 GTSNPN, CDR2 SVGIG (reference sequence). Trimming at V came to 2 bases and at J to 3 bases, leaving 3 bases not matched to a gene. As DNA, the CDR3 is TGTGCCTGGAGTACTACTAGCGGGGGCTACAATGAGCAGTTCTTC. Translated, it gives CAWSTTSGGYNEQFF.

The J gene is TRBJ1-2, the V gene TRBV6-5; D not certain. The CDR3 sequence is 13 residues long. V lost 4 bases, J lost 6 bases, and 12 bases lay in between. Germline CDR1 MNHEY, CDR2 SVGAGI. The CDR3 here is CASSLHDRDGYTF. The CDR3, as DNA: TGTGCCAGCAGTTTACACGATCGGGATGGCTACACCTTC.

Notes on this clone: The same CDR3 is also encoded by other DNA sequences in this sample. The gene calls are TRBV7-8 and TRBJ2-3, with 8 bases fitting TRBD2. After removal of 1 base from V and 6 bases from J, the junction contained 12 bases not matched to a gene. This CDR3 is built from 17 residues. CDR1 and CDR2 (germline): SGHVS, FQNEAQ. The CDR3 loop is CASSLGYAGGPTDTQYF. CDR3 bases: TGTGCCAGCAGCTTAGGTTACGCGGGGGGTCCCACGGATACGCAGTATTTT.

This clone has a handful of counts. The chain is built from TRBV28 and TRBJ2-1; TRBD2 matches at 8 bases. The CDR3 spans 14 residues. Germline-derived CDR1 and CDR2 are MDHEN and SYDVKM. The J segment lost 10 bases and the V segment lost 1 base, leaving 6 bases of the junction unmatched. CDR3 amino acids: CASSLSRGAMEQFF. CDR3 DNA: TGTGCCAGCAGTTTATCGCGGGGGGCTATGGAGCAGTTCTTC.

This chain connects TRBV4-1 to TRBJ2-3; D might be TRBD1 (6 bases). V dropped 0 bases and J dropped 6 bases, with 10 bases sitting between them. Germline V gene sequence: CDR1 MGHRA, CDR2 YSYEKL. CDR3 size: 14 residues. The CDR3 DNA reads TGCGCCAGCAGCCAAGATGTGGGGGCTGATACGCAGTATTTT. Protein sequence: CASSQDVGADTQYF.

This chain uses TRBV7-9 with TRBJ2-1; 7 positions agree with TRBD2. Germline V CDR1 and CDR2: SEHNR, FQNEAQ (reference sequence). The CDR3 spans 14 residues. After removal of 5 bases from V and 5 bases from J, the junction contained 6 bases not matched to a gene. The CDR3 sequence is CASSHSGSDNEQFF. CDR3 nucleotides: TGTGCCAGCAGCCATAGCGGGTCCGACAATGAGCAGTTCTTC.

A few counts support this clone. The chain joins TRBV1 to TRBJ2-7; the table's D call, TRBD2, has no DNA check behind it. TRBV1 is a pseudogene. CDR3 length: 13 residues. The CDR3 bases are TGCACCAGCAGCCATTCTCTGCGGTACGAGCAGTACTTC. Protein product: CTSSHSLRYEQYF.

V gene TRBV11-3 combines with J gene TRBJ2-1; 7 nucleotides match TRBD2. There are 16 residues in the CDR3. Germline CDR1 and CDR2: SGHNT and YENEEA. Losses at the gene ends were 6 bases for V and 7 bases for J; bases not matched to a gene: 15. CDR3 region: CASSSSSGAGENEQFF. CDR3 coding DNA: TGTGCCAGCAGTTCCTCGAGCGGGGCGGGTGAGAATGAGCAGTTCTTC. Using reference TRBV11-3 and TRBJ2-1 for the parts outside the CDR3, the full variable domain is EAGVVQSPRYKIIEKKQPVAFWCNPISGHNTLYWYLQNLGQGPELLIRYENEEAVDDSQLPKDRFSAERLKGVDSTLKIQPAELGDSAVYLCASSSSSGAGENEQFFGPGTRLTVL.

This clone was counted only a few times. The genes are TRBV11-3 and TRBJ2-1; no firm D call. Trimming removed 6 bases from V and 4 bases from J, with 10 bases in between. The CDR3 has 13 residues. Germline V CDR1 and CDR2: SGHNT, YENEEA. As DNA, the CDR3 is TGTGCCAGCAGTTTCCGGTCGTACAATGAGCAGTTCTTC. Amino acid sequence: CASSFRSYNEQFF. Full variable domain (rest looked up from reference TRBV11-3 and TRBJ2-1): EAGVVQSPRYKIIEKKQPVAFWCNPISGHNTLYWYLQNLGQGPELLIRYENEEAVDDSQLPKDRFSAERLKGVDSTLKIQPAELGDSAVYLCASSFRSYNEQFFGPGTRLTVL.

This clone has just one count. The CDR3 is CASSLPGPSGWNTEAFF. CDR3 DNA sequence: TGTGCCAGTAGCCTACCGGGTCCCTCTGGGTGGAACACTGAAGCTTTCTTT. The chain couples TRBV19 to TRBJ1-1; D not resolved. V was clipped by 6 bases and J by 1 base, with 21 bases between them. Germline-derived CDR1 and CDR2 are LNHDA and SQIVND (reference sequence). The CDR3 covers 17 residues.

This clone was seen a few times. This chain connects TRBV7-9 to TRBJ2-7; D ambiguous. Germline V gene lookup returns CDR1 SEHNR and CDR2 FQNEAQ (reference sequence). The CDR3 has 15 residues. Trimming shortened V by 0 bases and J by 2 bases, and 11 bases separated the two germline ends. The CDR3 here is CASSLAFPDPYEQYF. The DNA of the CDR3 is TGTGCCAGCAGCTTAGCTTTTCCAGACCCCTACGAGCAGTACTTC.

This clone came up a few times. The chain combines TRBV7-8 with TRBJ2-1; possibly TRBD1 for D (6 bases). This CDR3 contains 14 residues. CDR1 is SGHVS, CDR2 FQNEAQ, per germline. V lost 5 bases, J lost 6 bases, and 14 bases lay in between. CDR3 amino acids: CASSRWDTPNEQFF. CDR3 nucleotide sequence: TGTGCCAGCAGCCGGTGGGACACCCCCAATGAGCAGTTCTTC.

The V gene is TRBV5-4, the J gene TRBJ2-1; 7 nucleotides align to TRBD1. V trimming: 0 bases; J trimming: 4 bases; junction bases outside the gene matches: 1. The CDR3 extends over 14 amino acids. Germline-derived CDR1 and CDR2 are SGHNT and YYREEE (reference sequence). The CDR3 DNA is TGTGCCAGCAGCTTGGGGGACAGTTACAATGAGCAGTTCTTC. This gives the protein CASSLGDSYNEQFF.

This rearrangement joins TRBV28 to TRBJ2-3, with a weak D call TRBD1 (7 bases). V was shortened by 3 bases and J by 5 bases, with 15 bases between the two germline ends. CDR3 length equals 15 residues. Germline CDR1 MDHEN, CDR2 SYDVKM. The CDR3 sequence is CASSFFPQGGDTQYF. DNA of the CDR3: TGTGCCAGCAGTTTTTTCCCCCAGGGGGGAGATACGCAGTATTTT.

The CDR3: CSVAAGELTYNEQFF. CDR3 coding DNA: TGCAGCGTTGCAGCGGGAGAACTCACTTACAATGAGCAGTTCTTC. This rearrangement joins TRBV29-1 to TRBJ2-1; 8 bases are shared with TRBD2. The trim removed 4 bases at V and 4 bases at J, leaving 9 bases unmatched. Germline V lookup: CDR1 SQVTM, CDR2 ANQGSEA. The CDR3 loop spans 15 amino acids.

J is TRBJ2-7 and V is TRBV5-4; D remains unclear. V lost 1 base and J lost 5, with 4 bases in between. The V gene's germline CDR1 is SGHNT and CDR2 YYREEE (reference sequence). The CDR3 runs 11 residues. CDR3 amino acids: CASSLSHEQYF. Here the CDR3 DNA reads TGTGCCAGCAGCTTGTCCCACGAGCAGTACTTC.

The J gene is TRBJ2-7, the V gene TRBV13; no clear D. The ends were cut back, 6 bases at V and 2 bases at J, with 14 bases in the middle. Germline V gene lookup returns CDR1 PRHDT and CDR2 FYEKMQ (reference sequence). The length of the CDR3 is 14 residues. The CDR3 DNA reads TGTGCCAGCAGTTCAGATGTCTCGGCCTACGAGCAGTACTTC. Its translation is CASSSDVSAYEQYF.

This rearrangement joins TRBV28 to TRBJ1-2; D not certain. The CDR3 consists of 15 residues. V gave up 2 bases and J gave up 8 bases, with 18 bases separating them. Germline V gives CDR1 MDHEN, CDR2 SYDVKM. The CDR3 sequence is CASSLEGYPLWGYTF. The CDR3 DNA is TGTGCCAGCAGTTTAGAAGGGTACCCACTTTGGGGCTACACCTTC.

This clone was observed a handful of times. The chain carries TRBV19 and TRBJ2-7, with TRBD2 identical over 7 bases. CDR1 is LNHDA and CDR2 is SQIVND in the germline V gene (reference sequence). With V trimmed by 3 bases and J by 7 bases, 9 bases remained unmatched. This CDR3 is built from 14 residues. The DNA for the CDR3 is TGTGCCAGTAGTATTACCGGGGGGTCTGGAGAGCAGTACTTC. This translates into CASSITGGSGEQYF.

This clone was seen a handful of times. The chain carries TRBV7-9 and TRBJ2-1; 10 positions agree with TRBD2. J lost 0 bases, V lost 2 bases, and 4 bases had no gene match. The CDR3 is made up of 17 amino acids. Germline-derived CDR1 and CDR2 are SEHNR and FQNEAQ (reference sequence). The CDR3 loop is CASSLIAGGGSYNEQFF. CDR3 bases: TGTGCCAGCAGCTTAATAGCGGGGGGTGGCTCCTACAATGAGCAGTTCTTC. Full variable domain (missing parts from reference TRBV7-9 and TRBJ2-1): DTGVSQNPRHKITKRGQNVTFRCDPISEHNRLYWYRQTLGQGPEFLTYFQNEAQLEKSRLLSDRFSAERPKGSFSTLEIQRTEQGDSAMYLCASSLIAGGGSYNEQFFGPGTRLTVL.

To note about this clone: This sample also contains other DNA sequences that code for the same CDR3. This sequence joins TRBV5-1 and TRBJ1-4; TRBD1 matches 10 bases. Trimming took 8 bases from V and 2 from J; bases not matched to a gene: 9. Germline lookup yields CDR1 SGHRS and CDR2 YFSETQ. This CDR3 comprises 16 residues. This CDR3 is CASSLDRGHTNEKLFF. In DNA form, the CDR3 reads TGCGCCAGTAGTCTAGACAGGGGGCATACTAATGAAAAACTGTTTTTT.

This clone is medium-sized (0.01 to 0.1%) by share. The chain has TRBV29-1 and TRBJ2-2, with D hard to call. Trimming shortened V by 6 bases and J by 4 bases, and 9 bases separated the two germline ends. This CDR3 region has 12 residues. Germline CDR1 reads SQVTM; CDR2 reads ANQGSEA. Written as DNA, the CDR3 is TGCAGCGTCTTGAAGGGCACCGGGGAGCTGTTTTTT. The encoded protein is CSVLKGTGELFF.

The gene calls are TRBV4-1 and TRBJ2-1, with D possibly TRBD1 on 6 matching bases. The CDR3 is 15 amino acids. V lost 4 bases and J 1 base, leaving 11 bases between the germline ends. Germline CDR1 MGHRA, CDR2 YSYEKL. The CDR3 reads CASSRSQGSYNEQFF. The DNA of the CDR3 is TGCGCCAGCAGCCGCTCTCAGGGGTCCTACAATGAGCAGTTCTTC.

The chain is built from TRBV7-9 and TRBJ2-3; 8 nucleotides match TRBD1. From germline, CDR1 is SEHNR and CDR2 FQNEAQ (reference sequence). V shed 1 base and J 4 bases; nucleotides not matched to a gene: 1. CDR3 size: 14 residues. The CDR3 DNA follows: TGTGCCAGCAGCTTAGAGACAGGGGCAGATACGCAGTATTTT. Protein sequence: CASSLETGADTQYF.

V and J are TRBV6-5 and TRBJ1-4; D not certain. The germline V gene encodes CDR1 MNHEY and CDR2 SVGAGI. The CDR3 is 13 residues long. The V end lost 2 bases, the J end lost 6 bases, and 7 bases lay between the germline ends. The CDR3 bases are TGTGCCAGCAGTTACCGGACGGATGAAAAACTGTTTTTT. Protein sequence: CASSYRTDEKLFF.